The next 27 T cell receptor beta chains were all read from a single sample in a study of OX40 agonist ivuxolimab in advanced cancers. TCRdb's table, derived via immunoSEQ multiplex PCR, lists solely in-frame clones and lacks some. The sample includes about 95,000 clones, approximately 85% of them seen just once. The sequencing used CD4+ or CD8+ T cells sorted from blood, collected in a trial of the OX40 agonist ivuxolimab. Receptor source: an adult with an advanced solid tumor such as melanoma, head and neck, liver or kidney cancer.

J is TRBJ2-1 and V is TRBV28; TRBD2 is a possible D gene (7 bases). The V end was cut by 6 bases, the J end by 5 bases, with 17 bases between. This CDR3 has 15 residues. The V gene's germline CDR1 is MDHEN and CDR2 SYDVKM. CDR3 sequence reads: CASSHGGALNNEQFF. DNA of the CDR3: TGTGCCAGCAGCCATGGGGGGGCCCTAAACAATGAGCAGTTCTTC.

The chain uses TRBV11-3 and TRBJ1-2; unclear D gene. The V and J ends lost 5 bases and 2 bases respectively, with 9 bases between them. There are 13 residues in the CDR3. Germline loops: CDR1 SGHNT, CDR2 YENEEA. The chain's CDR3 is CASSNTENYGYTF. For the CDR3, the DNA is TGTGCCAGCAGCAACACAGAAAACTATGGCTACACCTTC.

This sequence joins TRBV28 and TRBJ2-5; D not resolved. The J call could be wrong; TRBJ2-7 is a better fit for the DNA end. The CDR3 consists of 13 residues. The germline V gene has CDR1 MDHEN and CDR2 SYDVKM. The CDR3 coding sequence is TGTGCCAGCAGTTTAAGCAGGAACTACGAGCAGTACTTC. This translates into CASSLSRNYEQYF.

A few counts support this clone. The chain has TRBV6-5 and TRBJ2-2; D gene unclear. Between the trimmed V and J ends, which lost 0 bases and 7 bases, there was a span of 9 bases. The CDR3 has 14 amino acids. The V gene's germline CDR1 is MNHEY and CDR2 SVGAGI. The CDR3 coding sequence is TGTGCCAGCAGTTACTCCAGGCAAATCGGGGAGCTGTTTTTT. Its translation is CASSYSRQIGELFF.

CDR3 residues: CASRRGGGFTDTQYF. CDR3 nucleotides: TGCGCCAGCAGAAGAGGGGGAGGGTTCACAGATACGCAGTATTTT. This rearrangement joins TRBV5-1 to TRBJ2-3, with a tentative D call TRBD2 (7 bases). CDR3 length equals 15 residues. V was cut by 5 bases and J by 2 bases, with 15 bases left in between. Germline V gene data show CDR1 as SGHRS and CDR2 as YFSETQ.

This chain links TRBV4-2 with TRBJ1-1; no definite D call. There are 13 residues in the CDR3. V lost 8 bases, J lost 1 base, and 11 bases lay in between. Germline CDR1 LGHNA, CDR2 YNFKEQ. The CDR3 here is CASRTTGNTEAFF. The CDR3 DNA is TGTGCCAGCCGAACGACCGGGAACACTGAAGCTTTCTTT.

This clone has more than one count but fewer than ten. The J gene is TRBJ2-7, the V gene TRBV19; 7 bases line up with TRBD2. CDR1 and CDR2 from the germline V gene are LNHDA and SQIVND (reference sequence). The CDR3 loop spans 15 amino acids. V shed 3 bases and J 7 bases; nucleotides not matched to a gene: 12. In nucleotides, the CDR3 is TGTGCCAGTAGTATGGCGCGGGAGAGGGTCGGGGAGCAGTACTTC. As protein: CASSMARERVGEQYF.

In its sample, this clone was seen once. CDR3 loop: CASSPQGSETQYF. The CDR3 DNA reads TGTGCCAGCTCCCCCCAAGGGTCTGAGACCCAGTACTTC. The rearrangement joins TRBV28 to TRBJ2-5; D gene unclear. CDR1 MDHEN and CDR2 SYDVKM come from the germline V gene. The CDR3 length is 13 residues. V lost 8 bases and J 5 bases, leaving 15 bases between the germline ends. Using reference TRBV28 and TRBJ2-5 for the parts outside the CDR3, the full variable domain is DVKVTQSSRYLVKRTGEKVFLECVQDMDHENMFWYRQDPGLGLRLIYFSYDVKMKEKGDIPEGYSVSREKKERFSLILESASTNQTSMYLCASSPQGSETQYFGPGTRLLVL.

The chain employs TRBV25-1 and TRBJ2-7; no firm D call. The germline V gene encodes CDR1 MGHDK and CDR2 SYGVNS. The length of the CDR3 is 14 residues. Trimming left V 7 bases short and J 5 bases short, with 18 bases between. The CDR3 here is CASTQYPRAHEQYF. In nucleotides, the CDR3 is TGTGCCAGCACCCAATACCCCCGTGCACACGAGCAGTACTTC.

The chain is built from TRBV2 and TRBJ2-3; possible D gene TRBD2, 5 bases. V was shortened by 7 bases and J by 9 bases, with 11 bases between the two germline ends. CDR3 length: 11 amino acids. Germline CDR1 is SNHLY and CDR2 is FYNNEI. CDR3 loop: CASIGGRTQYF. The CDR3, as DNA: TGTGCCAGCATTGGAGGAAGAACGCAGTATTTT.

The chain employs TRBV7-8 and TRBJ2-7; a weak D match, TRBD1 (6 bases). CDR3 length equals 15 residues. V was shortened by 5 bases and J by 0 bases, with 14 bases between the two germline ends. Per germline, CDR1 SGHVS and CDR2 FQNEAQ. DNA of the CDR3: TGTGCCAGCAGCCCTCCCGACAGGAGCTCCTACGAGCAGTACTTC. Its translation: CASSPPDRSSYEQYF.

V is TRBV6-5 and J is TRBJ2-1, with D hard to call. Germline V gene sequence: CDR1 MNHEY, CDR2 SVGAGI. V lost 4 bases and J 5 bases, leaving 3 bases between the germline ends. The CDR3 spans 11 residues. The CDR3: CASSLNNEQFF. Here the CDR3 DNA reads TGTGCCAGCAGTTTAAACAATGAGCAGTTCTTC.

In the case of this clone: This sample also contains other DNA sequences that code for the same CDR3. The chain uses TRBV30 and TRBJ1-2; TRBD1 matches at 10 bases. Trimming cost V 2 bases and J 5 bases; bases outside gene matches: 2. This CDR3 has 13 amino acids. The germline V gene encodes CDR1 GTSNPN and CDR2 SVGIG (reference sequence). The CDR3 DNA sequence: TGTGCCTGGAGTCCGGGACAGGGGTATGGCTACACCTTC. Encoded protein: CAWSPGQGYGYTF.

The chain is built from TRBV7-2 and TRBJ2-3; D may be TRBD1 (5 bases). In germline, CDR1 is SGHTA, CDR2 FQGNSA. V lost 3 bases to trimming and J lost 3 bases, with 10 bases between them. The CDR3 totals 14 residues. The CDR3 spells CASSFTTGTDTQYF. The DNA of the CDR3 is TGTGCCAGCAGCTTCACCACAGGAACAGATACGCAGTATTTT.

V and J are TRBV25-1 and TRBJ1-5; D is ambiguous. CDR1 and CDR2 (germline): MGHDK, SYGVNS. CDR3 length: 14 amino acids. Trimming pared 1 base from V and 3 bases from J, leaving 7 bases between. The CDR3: CASSEFLVNQPQHF. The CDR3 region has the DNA TGTGCCAGCAGTGAATTCTTGGTCAATCAGCCCCAGCATTTT.

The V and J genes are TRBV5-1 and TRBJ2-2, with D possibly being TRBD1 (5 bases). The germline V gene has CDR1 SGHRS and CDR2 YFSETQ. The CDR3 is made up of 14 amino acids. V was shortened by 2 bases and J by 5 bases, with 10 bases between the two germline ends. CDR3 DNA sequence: TGCGCCAGCAGCTTTTCGACAGTTACCGGGGAGCTGTTTTTT. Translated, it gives CASSFSTVTGELFF. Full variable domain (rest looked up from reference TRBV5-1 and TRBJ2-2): KAGVTQTPRYLIKTRGQQVTLSCSPISGHRSVSWYQQTPGQGLQFLFEYFSETQRNKGNFPGRFSGRQFSNSRSEMNVSTLELGDSALYLCASSFSTVTGELFFGEGSRLTVL.

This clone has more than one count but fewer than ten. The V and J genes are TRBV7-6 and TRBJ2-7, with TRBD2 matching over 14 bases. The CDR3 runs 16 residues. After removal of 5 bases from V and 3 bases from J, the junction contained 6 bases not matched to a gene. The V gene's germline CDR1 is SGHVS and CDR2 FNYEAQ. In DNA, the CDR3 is TGTGCCAGCAGCAGGGGACTAGCGGGAGCAAACTACGAGCAGTACTTC. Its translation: CASSRGLAGANYEQYF. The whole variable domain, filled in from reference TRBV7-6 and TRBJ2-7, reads GAGVSQSPRYKVTKRGQDVALRCDPISGHVSLYWYRQALGQGPEFLTYFNYEAQQDKSGLPNDRFSAERPEGSISTLTIQRTEQRDSAMYRCASSRGLAGANYEQYFGPGTRLTVT.

CDR3 DNA: TGTGCCAGCAGCTTAGAATATAAACAGAGATTCTATGAAAAACTGTTTTTT. It codes for CASSLEYKQRFYEKLFF. V and J are TRBV11-3 and TRBJ1-4; no firm D call. This CDR3 has 17 amino acids. V lost 0 bases to trimming and J lost 6 bases, with 17 bases between them. Germline V gene sequence: CDR1 SGHNT, CDR2 YENEEA.

DNA for the CDR3: TGTGCCAGCAGACTTTATCTCGGCGGGGAGCTGTTTTTT. Its protein is CASRLYLGGELFF. The chain recombines TRBV7-9 with TRBJ2-2; no definite D call. There are 13 residues in the CDR3. V was cut by 6 bases and J by 7 bases, with 12 bases left in between. Germline V gene lookup returns CDR1 SEHNR and CDR2 FQNEAQ (reference sequence).

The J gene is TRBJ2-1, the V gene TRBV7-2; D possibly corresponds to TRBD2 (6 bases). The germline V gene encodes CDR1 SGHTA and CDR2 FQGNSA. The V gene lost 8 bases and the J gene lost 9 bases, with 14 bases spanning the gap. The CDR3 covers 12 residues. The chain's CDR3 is CASGPMGGEQFF. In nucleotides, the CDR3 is TGTGCCAGCGGCCCCATGGGGGGTGAGCAGTTCTTC.

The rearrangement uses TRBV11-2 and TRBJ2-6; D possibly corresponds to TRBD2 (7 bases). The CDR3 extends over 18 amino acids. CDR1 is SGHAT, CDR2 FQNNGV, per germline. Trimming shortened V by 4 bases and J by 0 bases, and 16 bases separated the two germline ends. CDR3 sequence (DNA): TGTGCCAGCAGCTCGCGCGGGGGCTTTAGCTCTGGGGCCAACGTCCTGACTTTC. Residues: CASSSRGGFSSGANVLTF.

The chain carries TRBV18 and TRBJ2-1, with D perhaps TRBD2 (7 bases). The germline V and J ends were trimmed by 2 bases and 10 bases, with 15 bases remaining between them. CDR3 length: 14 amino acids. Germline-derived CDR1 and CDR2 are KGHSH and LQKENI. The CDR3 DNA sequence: TGTGCCAGCTCACCATGGGGGGGGCAGAGGGAGCAGTTCTTC. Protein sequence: CASSPWGGQREQFF. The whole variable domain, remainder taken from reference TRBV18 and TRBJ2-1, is NAGVMQNPRHLVRRRGQEARLRCSPMKGHSHVYWYRQLPEEGLKFMVYLQKENIIDESGMPKERFSAEFPKEGPSILRIQQVVRGDSAAYFCASSPWGGQREQFFGPGTRLTVL.

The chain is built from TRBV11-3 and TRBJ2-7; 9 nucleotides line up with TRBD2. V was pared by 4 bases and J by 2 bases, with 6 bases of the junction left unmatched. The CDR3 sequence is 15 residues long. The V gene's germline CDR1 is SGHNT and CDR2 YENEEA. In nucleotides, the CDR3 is TGTGCCAGCAGCTCCCTTAGCGGGGGACCCTACGAGCAGTACTTC. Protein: CASSSLSGGPYEQYF.

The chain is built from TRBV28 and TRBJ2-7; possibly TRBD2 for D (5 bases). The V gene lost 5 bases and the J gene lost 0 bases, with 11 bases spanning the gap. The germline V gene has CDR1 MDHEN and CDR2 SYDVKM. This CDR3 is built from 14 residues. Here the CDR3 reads CASSRGHSSYEQYF. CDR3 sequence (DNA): TGTGCCAGCAGTCGAGGGCACAGCTCCTACGAGCAGTACTTC.

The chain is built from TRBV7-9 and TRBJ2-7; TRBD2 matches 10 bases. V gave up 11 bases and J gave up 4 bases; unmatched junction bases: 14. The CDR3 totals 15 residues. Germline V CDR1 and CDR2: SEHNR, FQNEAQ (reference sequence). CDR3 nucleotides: TGTGCCTCCCGGACTAGCGGAGTACCACCTTACGAGCAGTACTTC. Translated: CASRTSGVPPYEQYF.

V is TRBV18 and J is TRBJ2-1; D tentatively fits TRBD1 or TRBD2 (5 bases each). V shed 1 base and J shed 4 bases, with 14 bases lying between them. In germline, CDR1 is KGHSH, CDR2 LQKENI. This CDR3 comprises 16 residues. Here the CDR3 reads CASSPLWDQSYNEQFF. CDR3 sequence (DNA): TGTGCCAGCTCACCACTTTGGGACCAAAGTTACAATGAGCAGTTCTTC.

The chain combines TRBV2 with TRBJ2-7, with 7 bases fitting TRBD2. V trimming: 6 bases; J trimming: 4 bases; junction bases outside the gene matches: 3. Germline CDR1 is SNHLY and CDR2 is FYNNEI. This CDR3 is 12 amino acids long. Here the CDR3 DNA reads TGTGCCAGCAGGCTAGCGGCTTACGAGCAGTACTTC. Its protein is CASRLAAYEQYF.